The 9 T cell receptor beta chains reported below all come from one sample, sequenced in a study of CD8 T cells in ankylosing spondylitis. TCRdb passed the 5' RACE reads through MiXCR, listing each CDR3 protein once. The data contain around 180,000 distinct CDR3 sequences, 10% to 15% of them singletons. Input material: blood, either unsorted or a sorted T cell fraction (not recorded which). Source of these receptors: a female donor with ankylosing spondylitis or in good health (not recorded which).

Points on this clonotype: This may be a read error, as it is one base from a much larger clone. The chain is built from TRBV6-2 or TRBV6-3 and TRBJ2-3; perhaps TRBD1 as D (5 bases). CDR1 and CDR2 from the germline V gene are MNHEY and SVGEGT. This CDR3 is built from 15 residues. This CDR3 is CAISYPQDSTDTQYF. The CDR3 DNA follows: TGTGCCATCAGTTACCCACAGGACAGCACAGATACGCAGTATTTT.

This clonotype occurred a few times. CDR3 loop: CASSKQTLNTGELFF. CDR3 in DNA: TGTGCCAGCAGCAAACAGACTCTCAACACCGGGGAGCTGTTTTTT. The chain combines TRBV7-2 with TRBJ2-2; no clear D gene. The CDR3 has 15 amino acids. V lost 5 bases to trimming and J lost 2 bases, with 12 bases between them. In germline, CDR1 is SGHTA, CDR2 FQGNSA.

The chain employs TRBV20-1 and TRBJ2-3; the match to TRBD2 covers 10 bases. CDR3 length equals 14 residues. With 6 bases clipped from V and 8 bases from J, the junction kept 11 bases outside the gene matches. Per the germline V gene, CDR1 is DFQATT and CDR2 is SNEGSKA (reference sequence). This CDR3 reads CSARPSGGSATQYF. The CDR3 DNA sequence: TGCAGTGCCAGACCTAGCGGGGGCTCAGCTACGCAGTATTTT.

Notes on this clonotype: An end of the junction does not agree with germline; a read error may underlie this. The rearrangement joins TRBV18 to TRBJ2-2, with D possibly being TRBD1 or TRBD2 (5 bases each). The germline V gene encodes CDR1 KGHSH and CDR2 LQKENI. The CDR3 is 15 residues long. CDR3 bases: TGTGCCAGCTCACCACCGGGACGGAACACCGGGGAGCTGGTTTTT. It codes for CASSPPGRNTGELVF.

This clonotype was recorded at least ten times. This chain joins TRBV7-2 and TRBJ1-3; D possibly corresponds to TRBD1 (5 bases). With 6 bases removed from V and 0 bases from J, the gap between germline ends came to 9 bases. Per germline, CDR1 SGHTA and CDR2 FQGNSA. The CDR3 is 14 amino acids. This chain's CDR3 is CASRGEVSGNTIYF. CDR3 sequence (DNA): TGTGCCAGCAGAGGGGAAGTCTCTGGAAACACCATATATTTT.

The chain joins TRBV2 to TRBJ2-1; D perhaps matches TRBD2 (5 bases). Germline CDR1 reads SNHLY; CDR2 reads FYNNEI. The CDR3 totals 12 residues. Trimming removed 8 bases from V and 4 bases from J, with 9 bases in between. The CDR3 DNA is TGTGCCAGCCGCCCGGGATACAATGAGCAGTTCTTC. It is translated as CASRPGYNEQFF.

This clonotype was seen many times. The CDR3 DNA sequence: TGCAGCGTTAGGACAGGGATAGGTGAAAAACTGTTTTTT. It yields the protein CSVRTGIGEKLFF. The chain employs TRBV29-1 and TRBJ1-4; 8 bases line up with TRBD1. CDR1 is SQVTM, CDR2 ANQGSEA, per germline. The trim removed 5 bases at V and 7 bases at J, leaving 6 bases unmatched. CDR3 size: 13 residues.

This clonotype was counted between two and nine times. The V call is TRBV18, the J call TRBJ2-5, with a possible D match to TRBD2 (5 bases). Germline values: CDR1 KGHSH, CDR2 LQKENI. Trimming stripped 3 bases from V and 4 bases from J, with 18 bases between. CDR3 length: 16 amino acids. Here the CDR3 DNA reads TGTGCCAGCTCACCTTTGGGAGCATCGAGGAGAGAGACCCAGTACTTC. It encodes CASSPLGASRRETQYF.

This clonotype was counted at least ten times. V and J are TRBV6-2 or TRBV6-3 and TRBJ1-2; D is perhaps TRBD1 (5 bases). Germline V lookup: CDR1 MNHEY, CDR2 SVGEGT. Trimming took off 8 bases at V and 8 bases at J, with 15 bases between the two ends. This CDR3 has 12 amino acids. The CDR3 sequence: CASALDTRGYTF. The CDR3 DNA reads TGTGCCAGCGCCCTGGACACGCGGGGCTACACCTTC.